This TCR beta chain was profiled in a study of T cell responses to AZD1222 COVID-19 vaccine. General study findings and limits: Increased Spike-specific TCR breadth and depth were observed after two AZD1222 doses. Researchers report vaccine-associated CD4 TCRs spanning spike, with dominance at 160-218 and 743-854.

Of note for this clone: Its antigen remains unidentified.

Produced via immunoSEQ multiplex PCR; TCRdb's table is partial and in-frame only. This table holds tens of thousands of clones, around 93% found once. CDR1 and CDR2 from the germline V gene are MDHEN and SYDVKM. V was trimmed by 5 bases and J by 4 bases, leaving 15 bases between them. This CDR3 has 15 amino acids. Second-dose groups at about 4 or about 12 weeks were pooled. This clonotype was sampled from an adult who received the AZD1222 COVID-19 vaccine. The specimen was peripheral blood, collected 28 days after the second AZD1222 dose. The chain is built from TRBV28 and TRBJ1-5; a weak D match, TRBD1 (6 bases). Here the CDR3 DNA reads TGTGCCAGCAGTACCACAGGGAAAGGAAATCAGCCCCAGCATTTT. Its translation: CASSTTGKGNQPQHF.